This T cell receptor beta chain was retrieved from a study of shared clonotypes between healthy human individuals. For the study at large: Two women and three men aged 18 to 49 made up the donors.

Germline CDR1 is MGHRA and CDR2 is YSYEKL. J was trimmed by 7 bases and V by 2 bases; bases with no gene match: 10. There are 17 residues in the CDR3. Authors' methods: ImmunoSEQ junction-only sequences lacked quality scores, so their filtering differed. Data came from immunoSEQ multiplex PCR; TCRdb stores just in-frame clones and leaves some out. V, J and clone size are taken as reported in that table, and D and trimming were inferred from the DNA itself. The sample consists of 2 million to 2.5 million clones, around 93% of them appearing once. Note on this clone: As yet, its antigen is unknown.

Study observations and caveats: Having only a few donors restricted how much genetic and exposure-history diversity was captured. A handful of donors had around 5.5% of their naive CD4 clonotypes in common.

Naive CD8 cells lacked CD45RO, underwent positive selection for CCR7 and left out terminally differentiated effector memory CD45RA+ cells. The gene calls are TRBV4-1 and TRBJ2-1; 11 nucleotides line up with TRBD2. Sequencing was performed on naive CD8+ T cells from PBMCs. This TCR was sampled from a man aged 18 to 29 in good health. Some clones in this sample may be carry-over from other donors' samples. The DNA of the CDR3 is TGCGCCAGCAGCCAATCGTTAGCGGGAGGGCCTACGAATGAGCAGTTCTTC. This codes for CASSQSLAGGPTNEQFF.